This TCR beta chain was captured in a study of blood T cell repertoires in COVID-19 (dated by TCRdb to between 2020 and 2021). With respect to the entire study: Collaborator samples came from the United States, Italy and Spain and covered acute and convalescent phases of COVID-19. A freely available public database, intended as a resource for researchers studying the immune response to SARS-CoV-2, is where the repertoires were released. The prospective study material was composed of cDNA or gDNA derived from T cells, B-cell-depleted T cells, or PBMCs. Samples came from the ongoing ImmuneRACE study (first 160 participants) plus 1,254 subjects from 6 global collaborators. The dataset comprised deeply sampled blood TCRbeta repertoires from subjects exposed to, actively infected with, or recovered from COVID-19. Where HLA class I and class II types were available, the types were taken from metadata supplied by the sample provider, not from assay-based typing. A de-identified subject ID, COVID-19 status, age in years and sex were almost always included in the sample metadata. Here is what the overall study found, with its caveats: How much clinical and demographic metadata was included differed by source and by participant, and the metadata was provided uncurated.

TCRbeta CDR3 regions were amplified from genomic DNA by means of the immunoSEQ Assay, a bias-controlled multiplex PCR. For the original study's pipeline: The number of nucleated cells in each sample was estimated by amplification of reference gene primers within the assay. To quantify the absolute abundance of each unique TCRbeta CDR3 rearrangement, sequence reads were collapsed and filtered. Productive Simpson clonality was computed per sample as the square root of Simpson's diversity index over productive rearrangements. Drawn from immuneACCESS, this table holds only the in-frame rearrangements with V and J called that TCRdb kept. Clones are partly lost; checked studies trace under half to an unresolved V gene and leave the rest unexplained. That table is the source of V, J and clone size, and D and trimming were worked out from the DNA. A total of tens of thousands of clones appear in this sample, approximately 88% of them only once. The ten largest make up roughly 7.2% of the sample.

At the junction V is shortened by 4 bases and J by 4 bases, with 18 bases in between. For CDR1 and CDR2, the germline V gene lists SGHTS and YDEGEE. From cysteine to phenylalanine, the CDR3 is 16 amino acids long. Only the CDR3 DNA is retained, 48 bases long and in frame from the first base. Points on this clone: The clone's antigen remains unknown. No base quality values were provided; no much bigger clone lies one nucleotide off.

Collaborating institutions collected whole blood in K2EDTA tubes following their own protocols. For TCRbeta analysis, collaborators shipped samples as frozen whole blood, isolated PBMCs, or DNA extracted from either of those sample types. Recombination joined TRBV5-8 with TRBJ1-3; confidence is insufficient to name the D gene. The origin of this receptor is a human donor in a cohort sampled during active COVID-19. Sequencing used peripheral blood. The CDR3 amino acid sequence is: CASSPRIGSGGNTIYF. The nucleotide sequence reads as follows: TGTGCCAGCAGCCCACGCATCGGGTCCGGAGGAAACACCATATATTTT.